A single sample is the source of the 17 T cell receptor beta chains below, sequenced in a study of T cells in Graves' hyperthyroidism and ophthalmopathy. Amplification targeted TCR beta CDR3 regions from RNA transcripts. First-round RT-PCR of the TCR CDR3 relied on the HTBI primer set. TCRdb re-called the multiplex PCR reads through MiXCR, storing one row per CDR3 protein. This table has over 150,000 distinct CDR3 sequences, 17% appearing once. Sequenced sample: blood. These TCRs come from a woman between 45 and 60 years old with Graves' hyperthyroidism.

This clonotype was seen repeatedly, ten times or more. The chain joins TRBV28 to TRBJ1-2; D is ambiguous. The germline gives CDR1 MDHEN, CDR2 SYDVKM. Trimming took 6 bases from V and 2 from J, leaving 16 bases between them. The CDR3 runs to 15 residues. The CDR3: CASSEVVPPNYGYTF. In DNA form, the CDR3 reads TGTGCCAGCAGCGAAGTGGTGCCTCCCAACTATGGCTACACCTTC.

This clonotype has ten or more counts. The chain recombines TRBV7-2 with TRBJ2-3; 9 bases line up with TRBD2. The CDR3 contains 17 residues. V lost 3 bases to trimming and J lost 1 base; unmatched junction nucleotides: 8. CDR1 is SGHTA, CDR2 FQGNSA, per germline. CDR3 region: CASSLPGERGGTDTQYF. The CDR3 DNA reads as TGTGCCAGCAGCTTGCCCGGAGAGCGGGGGGGCACAGATACGCAGTATTTT. Based on the CDR3 plus reference TRBV7-2 and TRBJ2-3, the full variable domain is GAGVSQSPSNKVTEKGKDVELRCDPISGHTALYWYRQSLGQGLEFLIYFQGNSAPDKSGLPSDRFSAERTGGSVSTLTIQRTQQEDSAVYLCASSLPGERGGTDTQYFGPGTRLTVL.

There are many counts of this clonotype. The chain couples TRBV6-1 to TRBJ2-3; 7 nucleotides line up with TRBD1. The V and J ends lost 10 bases and 0 bases, in that order; junction bases with no gene match: 13. Germline CDR1 reads MNHNS; CDR2 reads SASEGT. The CDR3 has 16 residues. This CDR3 reads CATHNDRVVSTDTQYF. The CDR3 coding sequence is TGTGCCACCCATAACGACAGGGTCGTCAGCACAGATACGCAGTATTTT.

This clonotype was detected many times. The V gene is TRBV29-1, the J gene TRBJ2-1, with 9 bases that match TRBD2. Per the germline V gene, CDR1 is SQVTM and CDR2 is ANQGSEA. CDR3 length equals 16 residues. Unmatched junction bases numbered 14, after V lost 4 bases and J lost 7 bases. The CDR3 protein is CSVVRRAGGLENEQFF. The CDR3 DNA is TGCAGCGTTGTCCGAAGGGCGGGGGGGCTTGAGAATGAGCAGTTCTTC.

This clonotype was picked up many times. J is TRBJ2-7 and V is TRBV28; the D gene is possibly TRBD2 (6 bases). The CDR3 consists of 17 residues. The ends were cut back, 2 bases at V and 1 base at J, with 18 bases in the middle. Germline CDR1 MDHEN, CDR2 SYDVKM. The CDR3 DNA follows: TGTGCCAGCAGTTTAAACCGCCTAGGAGGGACTTCCTACGAGCAGTACTTC. It specifies CASSLNRLGGTSYEQYF.

The rearrangement uses TRBV27 and TRBJ1-6; D is possibly TRBD1 (5 bases). V was shortened by 6 bases and J by 7 bases, with 13 bases between the two germline ends. CDR1 and CDR2 (germline): MNHEY, SMNVEV (reference sequence). The CDR3 consists of 14 residues. CDR3 protein: CASRLAGMNSPLHF. Written as DNA, the CDR3 is TGTGCCAGCAGACTGGCAGGGATGAATTCACCCCTCCACTTT.

This clonotype was recorded at least ten times. The V call is TRBV5-1, the J call TRBJ2-3; 10 nucleotides align to TRBD2. The V gene end was trimmed by 4 bases and the J gene end by 2 bases; junction bases not matched to a gene: 16. The V gene's germline CDR1 is SGHRS and CDR2 YFSETQ. There are 19 residues in the CDR3. The CDR3 sequence: CASSPRPRGSGGDTDTQYF. In nucleotides, the CDR3 is TGCGCCAGCAGCCCCCGCCCTCGGGGGAGCGGGGGGGACACAGATACGCAGTATTTT.

This clonotype was counted at least ten times. The chain recombines TRBV7-9 with TRBJ2-7; a weak D match, TRBD2 (6 bases). The CDR3 covers 17 residues. Trimming pared 1 base from V and 5 bases from J, leaving 21 bases between. Germline V CDR1 and CDR2: SEHNR, FQNEAQ (reference sequence). This CDR3 reads CASSLVEAVGGIDEQYF. Here the CDR3 DNA reads TGTGCCAGCAGCTTAGTCGAGGCAGTTGGGGGGATAGACGAGCAGTACTTC. Full variable domain (outside the CDR3, taken from reference TRBV7-9 and TRBJ2-7): DTGVSQNPRHKITKRGQNVTFRCDPISEHNRLYWYRQTLGQGPEFLTYFQNEAQLEKSRLLSDRFSAERPKGSFSTLEIQRTEQGDSAMYLCASSLVEAVGGIDEQYFGPGTRLTVT.

This clonotype was seen many times. The rearrangement uses TRBV20-1 and TRBJ1-2; D uncertain. Trimming took 2 bases from V and 0 from J, leaving 13 bases between them. Germline CDR1 is DFQATT and CDR2 is SNEGSKA (reference sequence). The CDR3 runs 15 residues. The CDR3 coding sequence is TGCAGTGCTAGATCACGAGGTGACACTAACTATGGCTACACCTTC. Protein sequence: CSARSRGDTNYGYTF.

V and J are TRBV10-2 and TRBJ2-1, with D unresolved. The CDR3 is made up of 12 amino acids. V gave up 3 bases and J gave up 11 bases, with 11 bases separating them. The V gene's germline CDR1 is WSHSY and CDR2 SAAADI. CDR3 coding DNA: TGCGCCAGCAGTGACTCCCGGGCCAAGCAGTTCTTC. Its protein is CASSDSRAKQFF.

The V and J genes are TRBV6-4 and TRBJ2-2; 7 bases align to TRBD2. The trim removed 3 bases at V and 4 bases at J, leaving 5 bases unmatched. CDR3 length: 15 residues. CDR1 and CDR2 from the germline V gene are MRHNA and SNTAGT. CDR3 nucleotides: TGTGCCAGCAGTGAGGGGGAGGGGAGCACCGGGGAGCTGTTTTTT. Its protein product is CASSEGEGSTGELFF.

The table lists this clonotype with many counts. V usage is TRBV10-3 and J usage is TRBJ1-1; D may be TRBD1 (5 bases). V was pared by 6 bases and J by 1 base, with 9 bases between. Germline values: CDR1 ENHRY, CDR2 SYGVKD. The CDR3 has 13 residues. The CDR3 nucleotides read TGTGCCATCAGAGGGACGGCGAACACTGAAGCTTTCTTT. Protein product: CAIRGTANTEAFF.

V gene TRBV4-1 combines with J gene TRBJ2-1; D assignment may be TRBD1 or TRBD2 (5 bases each). CDR1 MGHRA and CDR2 YSYEKL come from the germline V gene. The CDR3 is 19 amino acids. Trimming left V 0 bases short and J 6 bases short, with 24 bases between. CDR3 region: CASSQESRVGAGRRNEQFF. Here the CDR3 DNA reads TGCGCCAGCAGCCAAGAATCTAGGGTAGGGGCAGGGAGACGCAATGAGCAGTTCTTC.

This clonotype was counted many times. The chain combines TRBV12-3 or TRBV12-4 with TRBJ1-5; perhaps TRBD1 as D (5 bases). The CDR3 totals 15 residues. The V end was cut by 1 base, the J end by 3 bases, with 10 bases between. The CDR3 DNA is TGTGCCAGCAGTTTAGGGGGGGGAATCAATCAGCCCCAGCATTTT. This translates into CASSLGGGINQPQHF.

This clonotype was seen repeatedly, ten times or more. The CDR3 region has the DNA TGTGCCACCAGCAGATCCAGGGAAGTATCTGAAGCTTTCTTT. Amino acid sequence: CATSRSREVSEAFF. V and J are TRBV15 and TRBJ1-1; possibly TRBD1 for D (5 bases). V lost 2 bases, J lost 6 bases, and 13 bases lay in between. The CDR3 is 14 residues long. CDR1 and CDR2 from the germline V gene are LNHNV and YYDKDF (reference sequence).

This clonotype has at least ten counts. The chain carries TRBV28 and TRBJ1-2, with D perhaps matching TRBD1 (5 bases). Germline V CDR1 and CDR2: MDHEN, SYDVKM. The CDR3 length is 13 residues. Trimming pared 6 bases from V and 12 bases from J, leaving 20 bases between. The CDR3 region has the DNA TGTGCCAGCAGCCGGGTGGGACCCAAAGGAAACACCTTC. It is translated as CASSRVGPKGNTF.

The chain joins TRBV20-1 to TRBJ1-6; the match to TRBD1 covers 7 bases. This CDR3 is 13 amino acids long. Germline assignment: CDR1 DFQATT and CDR2 SNEGSKA (reference sequence). J lost 8 bases, V lost 3 bases, and 4 bases had no gene match. Written as DNA, the CDR3 is TGCAGTGCTAGGGGACAGCCCTATTCACCCCTCCACTTT. Protein sequence: CSARGQPYSPLHF.